This T cell receptor beta chain is from a study of T cell responses to AZD1222 COVID-19 vaccine. Points from the study as a whole: Close to half of spike-specific TCRs reportedly recognize unmutated variant regions. Seropositivity was recorded at baseline in only six AZD1222 recipients. Donors were chiefly white British, with a greater number of females, and clonal diversity was perhaps underestimated. Repertoires were sampled only after the peak T cell response.

Trimming pared 2 bases from V and 3 bases from J, leaving 1 base between. Germline V lookup: CDR1 SEHNR, CDR2 FQNEAQ (reference sequence). The CDR3 runs to 11 residues. Assay used: immunoSEQ multiplex PCR; TCRdb lists only in-frame clones, some missing. The sample consists of more than 100,000 clones, roughly 87% of them appearing once. To note about this clone: Antigen specificity is unknown.

The chain uses TRBV7-9 and TRBJ2-5, with D uncertain. The input for sequencing was peripheral blood, taken 28 days after the second AZD1222 dose. The receptor was isolated from an adult who received the AZD1222 COVID-19 vaccine. The CDR3 sequence is CASSLKETQYF. In nucleotides, the CDR3 is TGTGCCAGCAGCTTAAAAGAGACCCAGTACTTC.